Listed below are T cell receptor beta chains from one sample, sequenced in a study of shared T cell receptors in the human thymus. Sequenced by immunoSEQ multiplex PCR; TCRdb stores in-frame clones only, minus some. The sample shows 650,000 to 950,000 clones, 70% to 90% of them seen only once. The same specimen was also included in a second study, on human thymus T cells.

Sequenced material: thymocytes. Receptor source: a girl younger than two with a congenital heart defect. Both conserved end residues are part of each CDR3. D genes are given only for firm matches. A clone size is listed for some rows: how often the clone was seen (once, few, many), or a class if it is expanded.

- | TRBJ2-1 | - | 14 | TRBV5-8 | CASSLESGYNEQFF | TGTGCCAGCAGCTTGGAGAGCGGCTACAATGAGCAGTTCTTC
TRBD1 | TRBJ1-6 | - | 14 | TRBV5-6 | CASSHRTGLRPLHF | TGTGCCAGCAGCCATAGGACAGGGCTTAGACCCCTCCACTTT
TRBD2 | TRBJ2-1 | - | 18 | TRBV29-1 | CSVEVFLAGGRGYNEQFF | TGCAGCGTTGAGGTCTTCCTAGCGGGGGGGCGGGGGTACAATGAGCAGTTCTTC
- | TRBJ1-1 | - | 19 | TRBV4-1 | CASSQDPGYIRQANTEAFF | TGCGCCAGCAGCCAAGATCCGGGGTATATAAGACAGGCGAACACTGAAGCTTTCTTT
- | TRBJ1-1 | once | 14 | TRBV6-6 | CASSYSTGNTEAFF | TGTGCCAGCAGTTACTCAACAGGGAACACTGAAGCTTTCTTT
TRBD1 | TRBJ2-4 | once | 12 | TRBV7-9 | CASSLSGQGQYF | TGTGCCAGCAGCTTATCGGGACAGGGTCAGTACTTC
TRBD1 | TRBJ1-2 | - | 14 | TRBV10-3 | CAISHRGTNYGYTF | TGTGCCATCAGCCACAGGGGCACTAACTATGGCTACACCTTC
- | TRBJ2-2 | - | 14 | TRBV9 | CASSQQGEAGELFF | TGTGCCAGCAGCCAACAGGGAGAGGCCGGGGAGCTGTTTTTT
- | TRBJ1-5 | - | 15 | TRBV28 | CASSFVQGSIQPQHF | TGTGCCAGCAGTTTCGTACAGGGAAGTATCCAGCCCCAGCATTTT
- | TRBJ2-7 | once | 14 | TRBV5-1 | CASSLRGALYEQYF | TGCGCCAGCAGCTTAAGAGGTGCCCTCTACGAGCAGTACTTC
TRBD1 | TRBJ1-6 | once | 15 | TRBV7-9 | CASSLWDRRNSPLHF | TGTGCCAGCAGCTTATGGGACAGACGTAATTCACCCCTCCACTTT
- | TRBJ1-1 | - | 14 | TRBV10-3 | CAISEPPGNTEAFF | TGTGCCATCAGTGAGCCGCCGGGGAACACTGAAGCTTTCTTT
- | TRBJ2-1 | - | 15 | TRBV7-9 | CASRVGGLLYNEQFF | TGTGCCAGCAGGGTGGGAGGACTACTCTACAATGAGCAGTTCTTC
- | TRBJ2-5 | - | 14 | TRBV11-2 | CASSSDSLGETQYF | TGTGCCAGCAGCTCCGACTCCCTAGGAGAGACCCAGTACTTC
TRBD1 | TRBJ2-1 | - | 16 | TRBV5-6 | CASLRKRDRAYNEQFF | TGTGCCAGCCTTCGTAAAAGGGACAGGGCCTACAATGAGCAGTTCTTC
TRBD1 | TRBJ2-7 | - | 14 | TRBV9 | CASSLTGASYEQYF | TGTGCCAGCAGCCTGACAGGGGCCTCCTACGAGCAGTACTTC
- | TRBJ2-7 | - | 15 | TRBV4-3 | CASSQEGQGFYEQYF | TGCGCCAGCAGCCAAGAGGGTCAGGGGTTCTACGAGCAGTACTTC
- | TRBJ2-7 | once | 15 | TRBV4-1 | CASSVAGGFSYEQYF | TGCGCCAGCAGCGTAGCCGGGGGTTTCTCCTACGAGCAGTACTTC
- | TRBJ1-5 | - | 13 | TRBV4-1 | CASSPGLDQPQHF | TGCGCCAGCAGCCCTGGACTGGATCAGCCCCAGCATTTT
TRBD2 | TRBJ2-2 | - | 16 | TRBV9 | CASSAASGGFTGELFF | TGTGCCAGCAGCGCCGCTAGCGGGGGGTTCACCGGGGAGCTGTTTTTT
TRBD2 | TRBJ2-1 | - | 16 | TRBV6-6 | CSHSGGAEYDPEEQFF | TGTTCTCATAGCGGGGGGGCAGAATACGACCCGGAGGAGCAGTTCTTC
- | TRBJ2-3 | - | 18 | TRBV4-1 | CASSRSRTVSGSPDTQYF | TGCGCCAGCAGCCGAAGCCGGACAGTTAGCGGGTCCCCAGATACGCAGTATTTT
- | TRBJ1-3 | - | 18 | TRBV13 | CASKGNNSWGGERNTIYF | TGTGCCAGCAAAGGAAATAACTCCTGGGGGGGGGAGAGAAACACCATATATTTT
TRBD1 | TRBJ1-5 | once | 14 | TRBV28 | CASSPGGKGQPQHF | TGTGCCAGCAGTCCAGGGGGTAAGGGGCAGCCCCAGCATTTT
- | TRBJ2-3 | - | 17 | TRBV5-1 | CASSSEGTEASTDTQYF | TGCGCCAGCAGCTCGGAGGGGACAGAGGCTAGCACAGATACGCAGTATTTT
- | TRBJ2-2 | - | 16 | TRBV29-1 | CSVGRGELVDTGELFF | TGCAGCGTTGGCAGGGGGGAGCTGGTGGATACCGGGGAGCTGTTTTTT
TRBD1 | TRBJ1-4 | - | 17 | TRBV11-2 | CASSSPGQGMFGEKLFF | TGTGCCAGCAGCTCGCCGGGACAGGGCATGTTTGGTGAAAAACTGTTTTTT
TRBD1 | TRBJ1-6 | - | 15 | TRBV19 | CASSTAGQINSPLHF | TGTGCCAGTAGTACGGCGGGACAGATAAATTCACCCCTCCACTTT
- | TRBJ1-2 | - | 16 | TRBV4-1 | CASSHPRQEAYKGYTF | TGCGCCAGCAGCCACCCTCGACAGGAAGCGTATAAGGGCTACACCTTC
- | TRBJ1-5 | - | 15 | TRBV6-5 | CASSYSGGINQPQHF | TGTGCCAGCAGTTACTCGGGGGGGATCAATCAGCCCCAGCATTTT
- | TRBJ1-5 | - | 16 | TRBV7-8 | CASSLYSWDCNQPQHF | TGTGCCAGCAGCTTATATAGCTGGGACTGCAATCAGCCCCAGCATTTT
TRBD1 | TRBJ1-2 | - | 13 | TRBV7-3 | CASSLDRGRVYTF | TGTGCCAGCAGCTTAGACAGGGGGCGGGTCTACACCTTC
- | TRBJ1-4 | - | 18 | TRBV11-2 | CASSLGGGGLGPNEKLFF | TGTGCCAGCAGCCTAGGTGGGGGGGGTCTCGGCCCTAATGAAAAACTGTTTTTT
- | TRBJ2-1 | once | 15 | TRBV6-5 | CASSRFRASYNEQFF | TGTGCCAGCAGCCGATTCAGGGCTTCTTACAATGAGCAGTTCTTC
- | TRBJ2-7 | - | 13 | TRBV7-8 | CASSPDRAYEQYF | TGTGCCAGCAGCCCAGACAGAGCCTACGAGCAGTACTTC
TRBD1 | TRBJ1-2 | - | 16 | TRBV4-1 | CASSQDAWGQGGGYTF | TGCGCCAGCAGCCAAGACGCCTGGGGACAGGGTGGTGGCTACACCTTC
TRBD1 | TRBJ1-1 | - | 15 | TRBV5-6 | CASSWPGQGNTEAFF | TGTGCCAGCAGCTGGCCCGGACAGGGGAACACTGAAGCTTTCTTT
- | TRBJ1-1 | - | 19 | TRBV4-1 | CASSQDRLRVPARGTEAFF | TGCGCCAGCAGCCAAGACCGGTTACGGGTCCCCGCCCGGGGCACTGAAGCTTTCTTT
TRBD1 | TRBJ1-1 | - | 16 | TRBV6-5 | CASSYVDITGGTEAFF | TGTGCCAGCAGCTACGTCGATATCACAGGGGGCACTGAAGCTTTCTTT